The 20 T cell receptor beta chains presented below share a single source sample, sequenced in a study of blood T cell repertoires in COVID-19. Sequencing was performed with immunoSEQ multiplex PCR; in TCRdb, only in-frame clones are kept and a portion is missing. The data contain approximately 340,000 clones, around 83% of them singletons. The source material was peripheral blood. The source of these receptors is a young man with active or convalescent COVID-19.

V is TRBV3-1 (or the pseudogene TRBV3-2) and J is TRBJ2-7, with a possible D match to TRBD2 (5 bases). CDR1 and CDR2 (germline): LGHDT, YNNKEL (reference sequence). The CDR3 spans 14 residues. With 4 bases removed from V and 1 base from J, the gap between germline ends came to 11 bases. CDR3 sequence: CASSLRTESYEQYF. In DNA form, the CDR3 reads TGTGCCAGCAGCCTCCGGACTGAGTCCTACGAGCAGTACTTC.

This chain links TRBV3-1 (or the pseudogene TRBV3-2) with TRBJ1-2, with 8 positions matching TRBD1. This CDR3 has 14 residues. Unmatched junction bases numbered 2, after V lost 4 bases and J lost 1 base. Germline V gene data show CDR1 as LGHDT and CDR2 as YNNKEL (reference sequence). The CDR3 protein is CASSRQGNNYGYTF. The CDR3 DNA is TGTGCCAGCAGCCGACAGGGGAATAACTATGGCTACACCTTC.

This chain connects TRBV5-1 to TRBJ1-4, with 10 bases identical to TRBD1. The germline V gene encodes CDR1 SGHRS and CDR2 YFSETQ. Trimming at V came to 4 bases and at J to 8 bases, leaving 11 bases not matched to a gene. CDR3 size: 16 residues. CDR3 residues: CASSLTPGQGGEKLFF. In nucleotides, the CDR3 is TGCGCCAGCAGCCTTACCCCCGGACAGGGGGGGGAAAAACTGTTTTTT.

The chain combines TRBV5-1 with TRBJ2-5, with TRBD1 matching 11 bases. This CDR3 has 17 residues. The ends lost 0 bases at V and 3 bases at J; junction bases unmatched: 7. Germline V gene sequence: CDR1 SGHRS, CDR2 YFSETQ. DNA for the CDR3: TGCGCCAGCAGCTTGGCCGAGGACAGGGGGCGTGAAGAGACCCAGTACTTC. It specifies CASSLAEDRGREETQYF.

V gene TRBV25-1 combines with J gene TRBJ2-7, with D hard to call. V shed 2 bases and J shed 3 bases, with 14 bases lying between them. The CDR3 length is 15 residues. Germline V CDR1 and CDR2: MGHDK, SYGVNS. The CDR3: CASSEDKVLNYEQYF. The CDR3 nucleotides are TGTGCCAGCAGTGAAGACAAGGTTCTCAACTACGAGCAGTACTTC.

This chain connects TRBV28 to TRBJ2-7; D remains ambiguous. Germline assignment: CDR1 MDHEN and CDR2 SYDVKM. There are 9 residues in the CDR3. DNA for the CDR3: TGTTCTCCCGGCTACGAGCAGTACTTC. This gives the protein CSPGYEQYF. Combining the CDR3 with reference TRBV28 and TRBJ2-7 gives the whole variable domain DVKVTQSSRYLVKRTGEKVFLECVQDMDHENMFWYRQDPGLGLRLIYFSYDVKMKEKGDIPEGYSVSREKKERFSLILESASTNQTSMYLCSPGYEQYFGPGTRLTVT.

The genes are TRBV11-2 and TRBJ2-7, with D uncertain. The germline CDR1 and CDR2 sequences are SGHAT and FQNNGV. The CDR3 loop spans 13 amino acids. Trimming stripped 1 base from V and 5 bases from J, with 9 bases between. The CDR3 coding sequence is TGTGCCAGCAGCTTAGCCGGTTCACACGAGCAGTACTTC. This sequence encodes CASSLAGSHEQYF.

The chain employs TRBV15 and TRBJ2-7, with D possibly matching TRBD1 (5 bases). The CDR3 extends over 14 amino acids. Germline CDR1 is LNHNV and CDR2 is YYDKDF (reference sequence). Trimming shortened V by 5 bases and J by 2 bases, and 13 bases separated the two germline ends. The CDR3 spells CATSQAGPTYEQYF. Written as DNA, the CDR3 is TGTGCCACCAGCCAGGCAGGGCCCACCTACGAGCAGTACTTC. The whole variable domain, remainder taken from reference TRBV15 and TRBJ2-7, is DAMVIQNPRYQVTQFGKPVTLSCSQTLNHNVMYWYQQKSSQAPKLLFHYYDKDFNNEADTPDNFQSRRPNTSFCFLDIRSPGLGDTAMYLCATSQAGPTYEQYFGPGTRLTVT.

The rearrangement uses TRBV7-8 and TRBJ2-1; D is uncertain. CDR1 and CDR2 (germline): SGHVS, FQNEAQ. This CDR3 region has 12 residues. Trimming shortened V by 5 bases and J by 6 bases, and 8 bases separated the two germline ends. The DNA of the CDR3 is TGTGCCAGCAGCCCTGTCCGCAATGAGCAGTTCTTC. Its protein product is CASSPVRNEQFF.

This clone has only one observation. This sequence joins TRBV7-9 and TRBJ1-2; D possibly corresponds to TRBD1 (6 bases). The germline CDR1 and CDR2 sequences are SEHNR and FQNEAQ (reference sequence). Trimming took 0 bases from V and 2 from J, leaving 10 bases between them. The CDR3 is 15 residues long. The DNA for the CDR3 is TGTGCCAGCAGCTTAGCGGGGGGGCCCAACTATGGCTACACCTTC. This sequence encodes CASSLAGGPNYGYTF.

CDR3 amino acids: CASSIDLLAGGSSDTQYF. Written as DNA, the CDR3 is TGTGCCAGTAGTATTGATCTTCTAGCGGGAGGGTCCTCAGATACGCAGTATTTT. The rearrangement joins TRBV19 to TRBJ2-3; 12 bases are shared with TRBD2. The germline V gene has CDR1 LNHDA and CDR2 SQIVND (reference sequence). This CDR3 spans 18 amino acids. The V and J ends lost 3 bases and 4 bases, in that order; junction bases with no gene match: 11.

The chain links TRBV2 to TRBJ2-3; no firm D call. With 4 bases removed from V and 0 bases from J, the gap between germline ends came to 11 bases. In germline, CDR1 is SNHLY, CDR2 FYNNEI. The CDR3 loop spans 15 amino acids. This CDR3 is CASSGDTASTDTQYF. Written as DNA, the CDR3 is TGTGCCAGCAGTGGAGACACTGCTAGCACAGATACGCAGTATTTT.

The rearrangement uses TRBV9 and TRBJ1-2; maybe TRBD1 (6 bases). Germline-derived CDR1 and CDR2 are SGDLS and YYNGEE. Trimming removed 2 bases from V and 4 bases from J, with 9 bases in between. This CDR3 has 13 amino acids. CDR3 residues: CASSVPGAYGYTF. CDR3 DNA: TGTGCCAGCAGCGTCCCAGGGGCCTATGGCTACACCTTC.

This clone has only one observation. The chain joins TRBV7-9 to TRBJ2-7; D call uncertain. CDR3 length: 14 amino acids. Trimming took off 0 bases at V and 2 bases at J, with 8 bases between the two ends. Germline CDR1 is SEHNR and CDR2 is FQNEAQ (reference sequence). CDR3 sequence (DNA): TGTGCCAGCAGCTTAGCTGGGCAGCCCTACGAGCAGTACTTC. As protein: CASSLAGQPYEQYF.

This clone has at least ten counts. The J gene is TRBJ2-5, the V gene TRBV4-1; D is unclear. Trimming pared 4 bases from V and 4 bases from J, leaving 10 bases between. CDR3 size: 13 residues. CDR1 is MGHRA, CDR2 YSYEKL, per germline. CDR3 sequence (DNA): TGCGCCAGCAGCCGCCTAGAGGTAGAGACCCAGTACTTC. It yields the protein CASSRLEVETQYF.

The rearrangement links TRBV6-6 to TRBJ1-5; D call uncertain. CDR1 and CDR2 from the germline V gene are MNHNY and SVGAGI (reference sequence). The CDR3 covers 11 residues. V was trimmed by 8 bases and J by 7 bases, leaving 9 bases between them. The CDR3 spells CASSPVQPQHF. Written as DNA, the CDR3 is TGTGCCAGCTCCCCCGTCCAGCCCCAGCATTTT.

DNA of the CDR3: TGTGCCACCAGCAGGGACAGATTGTATGGCTACACCTTC. Protein: CATSRDRLYGYTF. The chain has TRBV15 and TRBJ1-2; D is perhaps TRBD1 (6 bases). CDR3 length: 13 amino acids. The germline V gene encodes CDR1 LNHNV and CDR2 YYDKDF (reference sequence). Trimming removed 3 bases at V and 5 bases at J, with 10 bases between.

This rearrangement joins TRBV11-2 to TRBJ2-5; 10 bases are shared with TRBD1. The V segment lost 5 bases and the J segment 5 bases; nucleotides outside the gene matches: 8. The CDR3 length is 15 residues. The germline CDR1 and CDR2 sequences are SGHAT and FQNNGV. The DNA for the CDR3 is TGTGCCAGCAGCGTCGGGACAGGGGAGTGGGAGACCCAGTACTTC. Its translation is CASSVGTGEWETQYF.

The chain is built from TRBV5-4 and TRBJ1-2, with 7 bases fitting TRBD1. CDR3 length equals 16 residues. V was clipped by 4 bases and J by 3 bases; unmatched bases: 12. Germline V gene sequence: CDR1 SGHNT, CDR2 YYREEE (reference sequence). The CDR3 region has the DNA TGTGCCAGCAGCGGCATGGTGGGACAGCCAGACTATGGCTACACCTTC. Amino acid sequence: CASSGMVGQPDYGYTF. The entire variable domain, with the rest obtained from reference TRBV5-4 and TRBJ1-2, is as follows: ETGVTQSPTHLIKTRGQQVTLRCSSQSGHNTVSWYQQALGQGPQFIFQYYREEENGRGNFPPRFSGLQFPNYSSELNVNALELDDSALYLCASSGMVGQPDYGYTFGSGTRLTVV.

CDR3 coding DNA: TGTGCCACTAACAGGGTTGGGGACACTGAAGCTTTCTTT. This translates into CATNRVGDTEAFF. The chain has TRBV7-9 and TRBJ1-1, with D perhaps matching TRBD1 (6 bases). The CDR3 loop spans 13 amino acids. Germline V gene sequence: CDR1 SEHNR, CDR2 FQNEAQ (reference sequence). Trimming took 10 bases from V and 3 from J, leaving 15 bases between them.